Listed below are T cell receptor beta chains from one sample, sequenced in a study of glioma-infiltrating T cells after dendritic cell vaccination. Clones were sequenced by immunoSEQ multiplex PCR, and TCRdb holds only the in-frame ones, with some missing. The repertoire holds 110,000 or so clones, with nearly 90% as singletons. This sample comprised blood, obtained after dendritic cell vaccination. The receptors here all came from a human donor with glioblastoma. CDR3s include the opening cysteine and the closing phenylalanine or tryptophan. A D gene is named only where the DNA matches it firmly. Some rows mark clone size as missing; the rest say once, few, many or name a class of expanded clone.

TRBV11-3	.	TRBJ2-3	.	CASSSPSTTDTQYF	TGTGCCAGCAGTAGCCCCTCCACCACAGATACGCAGTATTTT
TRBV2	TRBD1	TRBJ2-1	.	CAGSRGHGGYNEQFF	TGTGCCGGTTCCAGGGGGCATGGGGGTTACAATGAGCAGTTCTTC
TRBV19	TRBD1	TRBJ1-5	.	CASSTRQGYSNQPQHF	TGTGCCAGTAGCACACGACAGGGGTATAGCAATCAGCCCCAGCATTTT
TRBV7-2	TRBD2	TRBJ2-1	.	CASSPRGLAGGRGQFF	TGTGCCAGCAGCCCAAGAGGACTAGCGGGGGGTCGGGGGCAGTTCTTC
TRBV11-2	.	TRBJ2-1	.	CASSLELAPRGEQFF	TGTGCCAGCAGCTTAGAATTGGCCCCCCGCGGTGAGCAGTTCTTC
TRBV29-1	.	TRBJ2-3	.	CSVEKPGTDTQYF	TGCAGCGTTGAAAAACCGGGCACAGATACGCAGTATTTT
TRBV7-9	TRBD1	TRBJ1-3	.	CASSLGDSISGNTIYF	TGTGCCAGCAGCTTAGGGGACAGTATCTCTGGAAACACCATATATTTT
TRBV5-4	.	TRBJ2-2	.	CASKSDGVANTGELFF	TGTGCCAGCAAGTCTGACGGAGTCGCGAACACCGGGGAGCTGTTTTTT
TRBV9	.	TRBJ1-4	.	CASSVGIKEGEKLFF	TGTGCCAGCAGCGTAGGAATAAAGGAGGGCGAAAAACTGTTTTTT
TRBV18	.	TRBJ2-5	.	CASSPPLETQYF	TGTGCCAGCTCACCACCCCTTGAGACCCAGTACTTC
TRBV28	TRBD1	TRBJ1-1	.	CAIQGAGGPNTEAFF	TGTGCCATCCAGGGGGCGGGTGGGCCGAACACTGAAGCTTTCTTT
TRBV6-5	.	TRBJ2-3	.	CASSEMVNTQYF	TGTGCCAGCAGTGAGATGGTAAATACGCAGTATTTT
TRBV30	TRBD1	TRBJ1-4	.	CAWGQGYEKLFF	TGTGCCTGGGGACAGGGGTATGAAAAACTGTTTTTT
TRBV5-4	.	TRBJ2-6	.	CASSLVGLGAGANVLTF	TGTGCCAGCAGCTTGGTAGGTCTAGGGGCTGGGGCCAACGTCCTGACTTTC
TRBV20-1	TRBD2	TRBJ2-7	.	CSATPGVAGTF	TGCAGTGCTACACCCGGGGTAGCGGGGACTTTC
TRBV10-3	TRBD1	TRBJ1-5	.	CAISESGQGSPPQHF	TGTGCCATCAGTGAGTCCGGACAGGGCTCTCCGCCCCAGCATTTT
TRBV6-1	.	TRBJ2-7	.	CASTGQVYYEQYF	TGTGCCAGCACCGGACAAGTATACTACGAGCAGTACTTC
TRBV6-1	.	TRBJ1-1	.	CASSTWEVTTEAFF	TGTGCCAGCAGTACCTGGGAGGTTACGACTGAAGCTTTCTTT
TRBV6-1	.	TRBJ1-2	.	CASSESGNYGYTF	TGTGCCAGCAGTGAATCGGGTAACTATGGCTACACCTTC
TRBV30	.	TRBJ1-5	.	CAWSPPGRWNQPQHF	TGTGCCTGGAGTCCACCGGGGAGGTGGAATCAGCCCCAGCATTTT
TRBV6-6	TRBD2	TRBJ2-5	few	CASSISGRAPQETQYF	TGTGCCAGCAGTATTAGCGGGAGGGCCCCTCAAGAGACCCAGTACTTC
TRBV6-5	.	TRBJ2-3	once	CASSRRGLTDTQYF	TGTGCCAGCAGTCGTAGGGGACTCACAGATACGCAGTATTTT
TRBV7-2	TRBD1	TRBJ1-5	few	CASSKRTGINQPQHF	TGTGCCAGCAGCAAGCGGACAGGGATCAATCAGCCCCAGCATTTT
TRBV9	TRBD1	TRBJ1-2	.	CASSADRGYGYTF	TGTGCCAGCAGCGCCGACAGGGGATATGGCTACACCTTC
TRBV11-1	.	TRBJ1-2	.	CASSTLGQKTYGYTF	TGTGCCAGCAGCACCCTCGGACAGAAGACATATGGCTACACCTTC
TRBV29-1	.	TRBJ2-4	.	CSVEGQTNIQYF	TGCAGCGTTGAAGGACAGACAAACATTCAGTACTTC
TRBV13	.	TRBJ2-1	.	CASSPHLRDHEQFF	TGTGCCAGCAGCCCACACCTCAGGGATCATGAGCAGTTCTTC
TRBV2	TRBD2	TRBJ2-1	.	CASKTKAGGFF	TGTGCCAGCAAGACTAAAGCGGGAGGGTTCTTC
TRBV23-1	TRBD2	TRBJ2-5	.	CASRETSGETQYF	TGCGCCAGCAGGGAGACTAGCGGAGAGACCCAGTACTTC
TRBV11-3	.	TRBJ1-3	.	CASSQDSSSGNTIYF	TGTGCCAGCAGCCAAGACAGTAGCTCTGGAAACACCATATATTTT
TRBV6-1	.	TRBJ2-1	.	CASRGRGANEQFF	TGTGCCAGTAGGGGGCGGGGGGCCAATGAGCAGTTCTTC
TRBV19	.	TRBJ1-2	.	CASSIVGGVQDYGYTF	TGTGCCAGTAGTATAGTCGGAGGAGTTCAAGACTATGGCTACACCTTC
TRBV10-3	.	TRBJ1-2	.	CATAGSNYGYTF	TGTGCCACCGCCGGGAGCAATTATGGCTACACCTTC
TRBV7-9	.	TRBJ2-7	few	CASSLSSSVYEQYF	TGTGCCAGCAGCTTAAGTTCTAGCGTCTACGAGCAGTACTTC
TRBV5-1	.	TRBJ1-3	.	CASSGGYMGNTIYF	TGCGCCAGCAGCGGGGGGTACATGGGAAACACCATATATTTT
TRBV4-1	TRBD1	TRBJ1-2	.	CASSPGTGNYGYTF	TGCGCCAGCAGCCCCGGGACAGGAAACTATGGCTACACCTTC
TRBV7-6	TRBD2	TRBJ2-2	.	CASGPSGAGELFF	TGTGCCAGCGGCCCCAGCGGGGCCGGGGAGCTGTTTTTT
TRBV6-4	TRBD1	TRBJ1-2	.	CASSDSPGGYYGYTF	TGTGCCAGCAGTGACTCCCCAGGGGGATACTATGGCTACACCTTC
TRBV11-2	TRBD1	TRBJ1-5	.	CASRLGQAVNQPQHF	TGTGCCAGCAGGTTGGGACAGGCGGTAAATCAGCCCCAGCATTTT
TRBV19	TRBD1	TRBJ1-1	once	CASSIVQGAAEAFF	TGTGCCAGTAGTATAGTTCAGGGGGCGGCTGAAGCTTTCTTT
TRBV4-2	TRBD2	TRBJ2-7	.	CASSQASPVSGTYEQYF	TGTGCCAGCAGCCAAGCCTCCCCGGTAAGCGGGACCTACGAGCAGTACTTC
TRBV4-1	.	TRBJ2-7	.	CASSLEVSLLEQYF	TGCGCCAGCAGCCTGGAGGTTTCCCTCCTCGAGCAGTACTTC
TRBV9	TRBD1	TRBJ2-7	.	CASSSGQATYEQYF	TGTGCCAGCAGCTCGGGACAGGCAACCTACGAGCAGTACTTC
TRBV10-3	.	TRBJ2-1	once	CAISESSPDEQFF	TGTGCCATCAGTGAGTCAAGCCCCGATGAGCAGTTCTTC
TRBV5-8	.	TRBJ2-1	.	CASGRGAGYNEQFF	TGTGCCAGCGGCCGGGGGGCAGGGTACAATGAGCAGTTCTTC
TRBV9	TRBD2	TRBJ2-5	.	CASSPSGAQETQYF	TGTGCCAGCAGCCCTAGCGGGGCTCAAGAGACCCAGTACTTC
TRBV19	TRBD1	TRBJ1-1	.	CASSITGGGTEAFF	TGTGCCAGTAGTATAACAGGGGGCGGCACTGAAGCTTTCTTT
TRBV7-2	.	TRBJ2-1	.	CASSLRGGQFF	TGTGCCAGCAGCTTAAGGGGTGGGCAGTTCTTC
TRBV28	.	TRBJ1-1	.	CASRVTGKTEAFF	TGTGCCAGCAGGGTGACAGGCAAAACTGAAGCTTTCTTT
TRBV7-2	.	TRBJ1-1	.	CASSLAGGWTEAFF	TGTGCCAGCAGCTTAGCAGGGGGTTGGACTGAAGCTTTCTTT
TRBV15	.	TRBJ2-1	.	CATSMGLPGYNEQFF	TGTGCCACCAGCATGGGACTCCCGGGGTACAATGAGCAGTTCTTC
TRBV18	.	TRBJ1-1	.	CASSPKGGTEAFF	TGTGCCAGCTCACCAAAAGGCGGCACTGAAGCTTTCTTT
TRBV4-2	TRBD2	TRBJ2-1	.	CASSQMGTSGGANNEQFF	TGTGCCAGCAGCCAAATGGGGACTAGCGGGGGGGCCAACAATGAGCAGTTCTTC
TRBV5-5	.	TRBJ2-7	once	CASSLAQGTYEQYF	TGTGCCAGCAGCTTGGCGCAGGGAACCTACGAGCAGTACTTC